The clone carrying this T cell receptor beta chain was seen just once. From germline, CDR1 is LGHDT and CDR2 YNNKEL (reference sequence). The CDR3 extends over 13 amino acids. Trimming cost V 3 bases and J 6 bases; bases outside gene matches: 2. These data are taken from a study of blood T cell repertoires in COVID-19. Study context: Sources were T cells, B-cell-depleted T cells, or PBMCs; the material itself was cDNA or gDNA.

Source study methods: Amplification from reference gene primers served as the basis for estimated nucleated cell counts. Clones were read by immunoSEQ multiplex PCR, and TCRdb kept only the in-frame ones, dropping some. V and J calls and clone size are copied from that table; D and trimming were computed from the DNA. The sample has about 310,000 clones, around 87% seen once. The chain recombines TRBV3-1 (or the pseudogene TRBV3-2) with TRBJ2-1; TRBD2 agrees at 7 bases. The sample consisted of peripheral blood. The origin of this receptor is a man younger than 35 with active or convalescent COVID-19. CDR3 region: CASSHGTTNEQFF. DNA of the CDR3: TGTGCCAGCAGCCATGGGACTACCAATGAGCAGTTCTTC.